This T cell receptor (beta chain) derives from a study of Tregs in tolerant kidney transplant recipients. In the case of this clone: The read terminates 3 residues ahead of where the CDR3 ends, so the germline J gene completes it.

Assay used: immunoSEQ multiplex PCR; TCRdb lists only in-frame clones, some missing. This sample lists nearly 15,000 clones; its ten largest clones have approximately 3.5%. Germline V gene lookup returns CDR1 SGHTA and CDR2 FQGNSA. This CDR3 comprises 14 residues. V trimming: 4 bases; J trimming: 6 bases; junction bases outside the gene matches: 9. The nonmyeloablative bone marrow transplants came from related graft donors, with transient mixed chimerism. The receptor's source is a human patient who received a combined kidney and bone marrow transplant. These T cells may partly come from the graft donor. The chain uses TRBV7-2 and TRBJ2-7, with 7 bases aligning to TRBD2. The specimen was CD4+ T cells from blood (PBMCs), collected 12 months after the transplant. Partial CDR3 DNA: TGTGCCAGCAGCTCATTCAGCGGGATGGGCGAG. It specifies CASSSFSGMGE. The full CDR3 protein reads CASSSFSGMGEQYF.